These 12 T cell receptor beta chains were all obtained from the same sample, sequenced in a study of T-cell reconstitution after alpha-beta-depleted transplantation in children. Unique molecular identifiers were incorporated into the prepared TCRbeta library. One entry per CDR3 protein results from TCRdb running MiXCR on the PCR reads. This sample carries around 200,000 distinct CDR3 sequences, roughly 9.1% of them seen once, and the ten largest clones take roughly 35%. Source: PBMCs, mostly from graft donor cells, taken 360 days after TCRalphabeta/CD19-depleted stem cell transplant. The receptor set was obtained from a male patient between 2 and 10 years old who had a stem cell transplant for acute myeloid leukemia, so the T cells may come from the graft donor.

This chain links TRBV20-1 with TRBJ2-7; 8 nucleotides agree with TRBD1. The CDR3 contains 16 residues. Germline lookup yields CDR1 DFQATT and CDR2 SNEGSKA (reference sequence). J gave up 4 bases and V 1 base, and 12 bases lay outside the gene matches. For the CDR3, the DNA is TGCAGTGCTAGAGGGGCCGGGACAGGCAGATGGTACGAGCAGTACGTC. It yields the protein CSARGAGTGRWYEQYV.

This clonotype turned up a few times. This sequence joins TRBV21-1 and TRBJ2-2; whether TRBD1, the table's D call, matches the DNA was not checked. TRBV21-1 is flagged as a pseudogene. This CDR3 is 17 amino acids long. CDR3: CASSKAYQGQNTGELFF. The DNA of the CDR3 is TGTGCCAGCAGCAAAGCGTACCAGGGTCAGAACACCGGGGAGCTGTTTTTT.

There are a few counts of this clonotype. CDR3 nucleotide sequence: TGCGCCAGCAGCGCACCGGGACAGGGAAAAAACATTCAGTACTTC. It is translated as CASSAPGQGKNIQYF. The chain has TRBV5-1 and TRBJ2-4; 9 bases align to TRBD1. The length of the CDR3 is 15 residues. Per the germline V gene, CDR1 is SGHRS and CDR2 is YFSETQ. Germline trimming cut 4 bases from V and 4 bases from J; bases unmatched to any gene: 6.

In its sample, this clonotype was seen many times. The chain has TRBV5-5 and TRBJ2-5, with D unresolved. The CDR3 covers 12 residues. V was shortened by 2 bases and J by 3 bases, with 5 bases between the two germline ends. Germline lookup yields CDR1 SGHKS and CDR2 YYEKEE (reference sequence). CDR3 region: CASSFLEETQYF. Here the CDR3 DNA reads TGTGCCAGCAGCTTTCTTGAAGAGACCCAGTACTTC.

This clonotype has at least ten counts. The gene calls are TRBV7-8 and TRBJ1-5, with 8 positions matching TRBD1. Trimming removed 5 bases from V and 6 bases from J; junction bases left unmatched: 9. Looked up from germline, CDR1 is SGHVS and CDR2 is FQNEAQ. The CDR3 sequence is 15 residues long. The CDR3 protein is CASSSRQGKGQPQHF. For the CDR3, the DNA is TGTGCCAGCAGCAGCCGACAGGGGAAAGGTCAGCCCCAGCATTTT.

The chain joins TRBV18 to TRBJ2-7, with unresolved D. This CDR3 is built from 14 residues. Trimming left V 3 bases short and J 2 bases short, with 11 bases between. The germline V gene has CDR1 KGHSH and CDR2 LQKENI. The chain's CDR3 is CASSPTALAYEQYF. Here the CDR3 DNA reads TGTGCCAGCTCACCCACGGCCCTGGCCTACGAGCAGTACTTC.

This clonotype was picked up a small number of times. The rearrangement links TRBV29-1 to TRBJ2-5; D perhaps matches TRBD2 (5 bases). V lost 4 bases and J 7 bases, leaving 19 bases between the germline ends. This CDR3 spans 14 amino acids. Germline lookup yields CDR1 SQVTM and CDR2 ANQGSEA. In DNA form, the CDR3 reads TGCAGCGTTGGCATTCTAGGACTGAGGAGGACCCAGTACTTC. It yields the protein CSVGILGLRRTQYF.

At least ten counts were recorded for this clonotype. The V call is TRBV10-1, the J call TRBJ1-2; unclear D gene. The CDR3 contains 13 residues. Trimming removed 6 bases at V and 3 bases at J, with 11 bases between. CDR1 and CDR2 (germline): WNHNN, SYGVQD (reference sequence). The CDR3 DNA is TGCGCCAGCAGCCTGACACTCTACTATGGCTACACCTTC. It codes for CASSLTLYYGYTF.

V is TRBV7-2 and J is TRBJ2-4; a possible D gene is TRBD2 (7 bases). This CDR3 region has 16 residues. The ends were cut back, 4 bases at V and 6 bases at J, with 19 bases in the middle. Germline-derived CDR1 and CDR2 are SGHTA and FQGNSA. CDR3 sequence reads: CASSSSTKGGGNIQYF. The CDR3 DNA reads TGTGCCAGCAGCTCGTCGACCAAAGGGGGGGGAAACATTCAGTACTTC.

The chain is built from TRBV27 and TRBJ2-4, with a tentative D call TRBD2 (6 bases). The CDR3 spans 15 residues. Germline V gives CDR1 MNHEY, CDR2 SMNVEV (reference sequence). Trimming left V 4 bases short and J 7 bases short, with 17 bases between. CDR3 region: CASSWRGPVGNIQYF. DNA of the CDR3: TGTGCCAGCAGTTGGAGGGGCCCGGTCGGTAACATTCAGTACTTC.

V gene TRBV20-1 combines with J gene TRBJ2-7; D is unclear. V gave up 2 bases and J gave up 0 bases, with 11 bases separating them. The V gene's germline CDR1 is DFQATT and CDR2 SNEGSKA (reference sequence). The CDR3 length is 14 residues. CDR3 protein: CSARPDILSYEQYF. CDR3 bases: TGCAGTGCTAGACCTGACATCCTCTCCTACGAGCAGTACTTC.

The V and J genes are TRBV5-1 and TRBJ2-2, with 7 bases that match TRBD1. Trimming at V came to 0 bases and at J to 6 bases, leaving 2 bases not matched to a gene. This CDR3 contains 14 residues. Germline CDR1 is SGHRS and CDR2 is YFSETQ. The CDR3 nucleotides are TGCGCCAGCAGCTTGGACAGGGGCGCCGGGGAGCTGTTTTTT. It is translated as CASSLDRGAGELFF.